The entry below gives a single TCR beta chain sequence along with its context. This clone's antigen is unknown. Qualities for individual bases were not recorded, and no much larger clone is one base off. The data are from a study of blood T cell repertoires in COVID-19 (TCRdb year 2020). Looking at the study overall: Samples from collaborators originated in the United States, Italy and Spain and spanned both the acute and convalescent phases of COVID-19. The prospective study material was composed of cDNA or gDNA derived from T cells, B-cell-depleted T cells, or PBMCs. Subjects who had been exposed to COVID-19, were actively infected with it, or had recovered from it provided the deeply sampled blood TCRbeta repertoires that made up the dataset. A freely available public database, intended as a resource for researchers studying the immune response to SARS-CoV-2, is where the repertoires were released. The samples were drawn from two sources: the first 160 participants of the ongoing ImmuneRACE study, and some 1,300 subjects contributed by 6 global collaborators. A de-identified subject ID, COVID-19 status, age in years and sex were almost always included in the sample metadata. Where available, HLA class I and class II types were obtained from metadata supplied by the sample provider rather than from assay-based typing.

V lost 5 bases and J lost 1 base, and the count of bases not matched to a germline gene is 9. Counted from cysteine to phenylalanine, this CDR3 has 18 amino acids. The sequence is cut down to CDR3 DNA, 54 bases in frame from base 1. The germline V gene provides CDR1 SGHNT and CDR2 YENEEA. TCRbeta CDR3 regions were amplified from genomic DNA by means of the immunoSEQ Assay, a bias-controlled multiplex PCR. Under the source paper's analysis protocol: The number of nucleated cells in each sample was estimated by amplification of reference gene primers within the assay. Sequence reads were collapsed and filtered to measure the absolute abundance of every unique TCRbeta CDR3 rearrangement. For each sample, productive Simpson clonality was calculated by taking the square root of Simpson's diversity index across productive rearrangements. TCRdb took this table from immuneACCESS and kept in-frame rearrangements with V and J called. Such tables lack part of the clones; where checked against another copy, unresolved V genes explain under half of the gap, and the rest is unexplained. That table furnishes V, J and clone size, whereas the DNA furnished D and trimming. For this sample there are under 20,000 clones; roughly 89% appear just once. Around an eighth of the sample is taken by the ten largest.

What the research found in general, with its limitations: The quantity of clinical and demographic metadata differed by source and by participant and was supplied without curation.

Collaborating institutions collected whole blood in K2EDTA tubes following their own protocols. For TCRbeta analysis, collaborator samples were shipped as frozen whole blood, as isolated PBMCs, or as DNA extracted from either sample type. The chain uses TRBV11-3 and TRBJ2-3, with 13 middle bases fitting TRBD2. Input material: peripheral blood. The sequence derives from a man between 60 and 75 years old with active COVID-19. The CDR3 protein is CASSRRTSGGYGTDTQYF. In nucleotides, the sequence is TGTGCCAGCAGCCGACGGACTAGCGGGGGCTATGGCACAGATACGCAGTATTTT.